The 25 T cell receptor beta chains below all came from one sample that was sequenced in a study of blood T cells in healthy people across ages. The authors ran a second PCR of roughly 7 to 11 cycles using a sample-barcoded 5' primer and a J-beta primer mix. Each CDR3 protein is one row after TCRdb ran MiXCR on the 5' RACE reads. The sample lists 630,000 or so distinct CDR3 sequences; around 31% were seen once. The sequenced material came from blood. Source of these receptors: a woman older than 75 in good health.

In its sample, this clonotype was seen a few times. J is TRBJ1-2 and V is TRBV12-3 or TRBV12-4; the D gene is possibly TRBD1 (5 bases). Trimming removed 3 bases from V and 8 bases from J, with 19 bases in between. This CDR3 comprises 15 residues. The CDR3 region is CASSFILLRDGGYTF. The CDR3 nucleotides are TGTGCCAGCAGTTTTATCCTACTCAGGGATGGCGGCTACACCTTC.

The chain has TRBV9 and TRBJ1-2; no clear D gene. This CDR3 contains 14 residues. Germline-derived CDR1 and CDR2 are SGDLS and YYNGEE. With 4 bases removed from V and 3 bases from J, the gap between germline ends came to 13 bases. CDR3 loop: CASSSPQRDYGYTF. DNA for the CDR3: TGTGCCAGCAGCTCACCGCAACGGGACTATGGCTACACCTTC.

The chain carries TRBV5-8 and TRBJ2-7; no clear D. The CDR3 spans 13 residues. CDR1 is SGHTS and CDR2 is YDEGEE in the germline V gene. V was shortened by 1 base and J by 1 base, with 6 bases between the two germline ends. CDR3 sequence (DNA): TGTGCCAGCAGCTTGTTGGTTTCCTACGAGCAGTACTTC. Protein product: CASSLLVSYEQYF.

This clonotype has more than one count but fewer than ten. This may be a read error, as it is one base from a much larger clone. This sequence joins TRBV6-5 and TRBJ2-6, with TRBD1 matching over 7 bases. This CDR3 is built from 16 residues. Germline V gene lookup returns CDR1 MNHEY and CDR2 SVGAGI. This chain's CDR3 is CASRQAGGSGANVPTF. The CDR3 DNA follows: TGTGCCAGCAGACAAGCAGGGGGATCTGGGGCCAACGTCCCGACTTTC.

This clonotype was observed a few times. The chain has TRBV12-3 or TRBV12-4 and TRBJ1-1, with D perhaps matching TRBD1 (6 bases). Trimming cost V 0 bases and J 7 bases, with 9 bases left between them. The CDR3 consists of 13 residues. The CDR3 DNA reads as TGTGCCAGCAGTTTAGCAGGGGGTAATGAAGCTTTCTTT. Translating gives CASSLAGGNEAFF.

As regards this clonotype: A much larger clonotype is one base distant, so this may be a read error. The CDR3 DNA reads as TGTGCCAGCAGCCAGCCGGGACGGCACAATGAGCAGTTCTTC. Translated: CASSQPGRHNEQFF. The genes are TRBV6-5 and TRBJ2-1; either TRBD1 or TRBD2 may fit D (5 bases each). Per germline, CDR1 MNHEY and CDR2 SVGAGI. The CDR3 consists of 14 residues. Trimming pared 6 bases from V and 5 bases from J, leaving 14 bases between.

At least ten counts were recorded for this clonotype. CDR3 nucleotides: TGCAGCGTTGACGGGGGGCGAGGGGCACCAGATACGCAGTATTTT. Translating gives CSVDGGRGAPDTQYF. The J gene is TRBJ2-3, the V gene TRBV29-1; the D gene is possibly TRBD2 (7 bases). V lost 3 bases to trimming and J lost 4 bases, with 17 bases between them. CDR3 length: 15 residues. Germline V gives CDR1 SQVTM, CDR2 ANQGSEA.

Only a few counts were recorded for this clonotype. This rearrangement joins TRBV6-5 to TRBJ1-5, with TRBD1 matching over 8 bases. V was pared by 6 bases and J by 4 bases, with 5 bases of the junction left unmatched. Germline V gives CDR1 MNHEY, CDR2 SVGAGI. The CDR3 sequence is 14 residues long. The CDR3 region has the DNA TGTGCCAGCAGACTACGGACAGGGAATCAGCCCCAGCATTTT. Its protein product is CASRLRTGNQPQHF.

V and J are TRBV20-1 and TRBJ2-1; 10 bases line up with TRBD2. Germline loops: CDR1 DFQATT, CDR2 SNEGSKA (reference sequence). V dropped 5 bases and J dropped 4; count of bases not matched to a gene: 5. This CDR3 region has 14 residues. CDR3: CSASSGRRYNEQFF. For the CDR3, the DNA is TGCAGTGCTTCTAGCGGGAGAAGGTACAATGAGCAGTTCTTC.

The chain recombines TRBV28 with TRBJ1-1, with 8 bases matching TRBD1. Germline V lookup: CDR1 MDHEN, CDR2 SYDVKM. This CDR3 region has 19 residues. The trim removed 2 bases at V and 4 bases at J, leaving 18 bases unmatched. The CDR3 DNA follows: TGTGCCAGCAGTTTAGGGTTAGCGGGCAGGGGGCGTGTGGGCACTGAAGCTTTCTTT. The encoded protein is CASSLGLAGRGRVGTEAFF.

Regarding this clonotype: Possible read error: a much larger clone is one base away. The genes are TRBV12-3 or TRBV12-4 and TRBJ2-6, with D uncertain. The CDR3 is 12 residues long. CDR3 loop: CASSTDVGVPTF. The CDR3 DNA sequence: TGTGCCAGCAGCACCGACGTCGGCGTCCCGACTTTC.

This chain uses TRBV19 with TRBJ2-1; 8 nucleotides match TRBD2. This CDR3 contains 14 residues. V lost 7 bases and J lost 4; bases outside the gene matches: 6. CDR1 and CDR2 from the germline V gene are LNHDA and SQIVND (reference sequence). CDR3 nucleotide sequence: TGTGCCAGTAATCCGGGGGGGCCGTACAATGAGCAGTTCTTC. Its translation is CASNPGGPYNEQFF.

Notes on this clonotype: An end of the junction differs from the germline gene, which may be a read error. This sequence joins TRBV13 and TRBJ2-7, with 7 bases fitting TRBD1. The germline gives CDR1 PRHDT, CDR2 FYEKMQ (reference sequence). This CDR3 has 13 residues. The CDR3, as DNA: TGTGCCGGCAGCCGGACAGGTAACTACGAGCAGTACTTC. Translation gives CAGSRTGNYEQYF.

The V and J genes are TRBV19 and TRBJ2-7; unclear D gene. This CDR3 spans 14 amino acids. Trimming took 1 base from V and 2 from J, leaving 9 bases between them. The germline CDR1 and CDR2 sequences are LNHDA and SQIVND (reference sequence). CDR3 DNA sequence: TGTGCCAGTAGTATAGTTTTGGGAACCTACGAGCAGTACTTC. It translates to CASSIVLGTYEQYF.

This clonotype appeared many times. The CDR3 DNA reads TGTGCCACGGGACAGGCGCCCTATGGCTACACCTTC. This encodes CATGQAPYGYTF. The J gene is TRBJ1-2, the V gene TRBV6-2 or TRBV6-3, with TRBD1 matching 8 bases. CDR1 is MNHEY and CDR2 is SVGEGT in the germline V gene. The CDR3 contains 12 residues. V lost 10 bases, J lost 4 bases, and 5 bases stayed unmatched.

This clonotype has at least ten counts. V is TRBV10-3 and J is TRBJ2-3; 8 positions agree with TRBD2. Germline trimming cut 7 bases from V and 2 bases from J; bases unmatched to any gene: 5. The CDR3 extends over 14 amino acids. CDR1 and CDR2 (germline): ENHRY, SYGVKD. The DNA for the CDR3 is TGTGCCATCACCGCTAGCGGGTTCACAGATACGCAGTATTTT. Translation gives CAITASGFTDTQYF.

This clonotype was found a few times. J is TRBJ1-2 and V is TRBV18; D unclear. The CDR3 consists of 15 residues. Germline V gene data show CDR1 as KGHSH and CDR2 as LQKENI. The V end lost 2 bases, the J end lost 0 bases, and 10 bases lay between the germline ends. The CDR3 sequence: CASSPGPTPNYGYTF. The CDR3 nucleotides are TGTGCCAGCTCACCAGGGCCCACGCCTAACTATGGCTACACCTTC.

The chain uses TRBV6-1 and TRBJ1-5; unclear D gene. Trimming took off 2 bases at V and 7 bases at J, with 9 bases between the two ends. Per the germline V gene, CDR1 is MNHNS and CDR2 is SASEGT. The CDR3 runs 13 residues. CDR3 region: CASSEPYWQPQHF. CDR3 bases: TGTGCCAGCAGTGAACCTTACTGGCAGCCCCAGCATTTT.

The rearrangement links TRBV29-1 to TRBJ2-1; 12 nucleotides line up with TRBD2. The CDR3 runs 17 residues. Germline V lookup: CDR1 SQVTM, CDR2 ANQGSEA. Germline trimming cut 4 bases from V and 9 bases from J; bases unmatched to any gene: 16. CDR3 coding DNA: TGCAGCGTTGGTGAAGGTGGGGCTAGCGGGGGGGTGGGTGAGCAGTTCTTC. Translated, it gives CSVGEGGASGGVGEQFF.

This clonotype has a count of ten or more. The CDR3 loop reads CASSQEEVAGSTGELFF. The CDR3 DNA follows: TGCGCCAGCAGCCAAGAAGAGGTAGCGGGGAGTACCGGGGAGCTGTTTTTT. V and J are TRBV4-3 and TRBJ2-2; TRBD2 aligns across 8 bases. CDR1 is LGHNA, CDR2 YSLEER, per germline. J lost 5 bases, V lost 0 bases, and 8 bases had no gene match. This CDR3 comprises 17 residues.

For this clonotype: This may come from a read error, since a much larger clone is one base off. This sequence joins TRBV27 and TRBJ2-1; tentatively, D is TRBD2 (6 bases). The CDR3 runs to 15 residues. The germline V gene has CDR1 MNHEY and CDR2 SMNVEV (reference sequence). Here the CDR3 reads CAGSSRRDSANEQFF. The CDR3 DNA reads as TGTGCCGGCAGTTCCAGGCGGGACTCGGCCAATGAGCAGTTCTTC.

This sequence joins TRBV20-1 and TRBJ2-7, with a weak D call TRBD1 (6 bases). Deletions cut 3 bases from V and 2 bases from J, with 14 bases between. The length of the CDR3 is 14 residues. Germline CDR1 and CDR2: DFQATT and SNEGSKA (reference sequence). The DNA of the CDR3 is TGCAGTGCTAGGAAGGGACACGAGACCTACGAGCAGTACTTC. Translation: CSARKGHETYEQYF.

This clonotype was counted between two and nine times. This clone may be a read error of a much larger clone one base away. The chain carries TRBV6-5 and TRBJ1-6; a weak D match, TRBD1 (5 bases). V was cut by 4 bases and J by 5 bases, with 6 bases left in between. The germline V gene encodes CDR1 MNHEY and CDR2 SVGAGI. The CDR3 has 13 amino acids. CDR3 in amino acids: CASSSGHNSPLHF. Written as DNA, the CDR3 is TGTGCCAGCAGTTCAGGGCATAATTCACCCCTCCACTTT.

This clonotype has at least ten counts. The chain links TRBV7-2 to TRBJ2-1, with D hard to call. Trimming shortened V by 5 bases and J by 5 bases, and 16 bases separated the two germline ends. Germline V CDR1 and CDR2: SGHTA, FQGNSA. The CDR3 is 15 amino acids. The CDR3 sequence: CASSPVEIPNNEQFF. The CDR3 DNA reads TGTGCCAGCAGCCCCGTTGAGATTCCGAACAATGAGCAGTTCTTC.

This clonotype was picked up many times. J is TRBJ2-7 and V is TRBV5-1, with 8 bases that match TRBD2. This CDR3 spans 14 amino acids. Looked up from germline, CDR1 is SGHRS and CDR2 is YFSETQ. Germline trimming cut 5 bases from V and 5 bases from J; bases unmatched to any gene: 9. The CDR3 sequence is CASSRGGAGHEQYF. DNA of the CDR3: TGCGCCAGCAGTCGGGGGGGGGCCGGACACGAGCAGTACTTC.